The source of this TCR beta chain is a study of T cells in Graves' hyperthyroidism and ophthalmopathy. Overall study context: Staff took peripheral blood when the initial diagnosis was made, before any treatment began. Findings of the study overall: Stable hyperthyroidism was told apart from ophthalmopathy by a model built on 13 V-J features.

The CDR3 sequence is 13 residues long. The V end was cut by 7 bases, the J end by 10 bases, with 16 bases between. Germline V CDR1 and CDR2: MDHEN, SYDVKM. The study left out patients who had uncontrolled infection, other autoimmune disease, pregnancy or lactation. PBMCs were collected from an approximately 9.3 ml volume of fresh peripheral blood. Amplification targeted TCR beta CDR3 regions from RNA transcripts. HTBI primers were employed in a first-round RT-PCR of the TCR CDR3. TCRdb used MiXCR to reprocess the multiplex PCR reads, holding one entry per CDR3 protein. Of some 550,000 distinct CDR3 sequences listed, roughly 15% were seen once; the top ten hold roughly 3.5%. This clonotype was seen at least ten times. Its target is unknown.

This clonotype originated in a woman in her 40s with Graves' ophthalmopathy. Sequenced material: blood. The chain employs TRBV28 and TRBJ1-4; D not resolved. The CDR3 DNA sequence: TGTGCCAGCACCTCTAGGAGATGGGGAAAACTGTTTTTT. Its translation is CASTSRRWGKLFF.